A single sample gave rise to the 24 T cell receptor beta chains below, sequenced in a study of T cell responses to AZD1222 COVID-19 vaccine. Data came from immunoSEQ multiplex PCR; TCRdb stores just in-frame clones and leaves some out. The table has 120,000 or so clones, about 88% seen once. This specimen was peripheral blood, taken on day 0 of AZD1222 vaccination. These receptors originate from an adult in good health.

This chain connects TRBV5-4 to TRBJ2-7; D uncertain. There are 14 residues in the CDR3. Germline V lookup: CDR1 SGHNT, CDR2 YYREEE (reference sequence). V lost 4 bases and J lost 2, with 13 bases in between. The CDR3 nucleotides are TGTGCCAGCAGCGCCGTGGGCAGAACCTACGAGCAGTACTTC. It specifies CASSAVGRTYEQYF.

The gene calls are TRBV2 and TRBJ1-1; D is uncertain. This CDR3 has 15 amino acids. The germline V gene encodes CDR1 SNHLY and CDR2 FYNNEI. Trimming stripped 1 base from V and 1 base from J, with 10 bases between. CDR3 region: CASSEENKGNTEAFF. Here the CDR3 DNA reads TGTGCCAGCAGTGAAGAAAATAAGGGGAACACTGAAGCTTTCTTT.

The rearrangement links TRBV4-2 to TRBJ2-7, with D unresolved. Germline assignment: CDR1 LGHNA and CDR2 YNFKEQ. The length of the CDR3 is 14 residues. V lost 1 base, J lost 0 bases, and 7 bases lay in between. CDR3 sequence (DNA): TGTGCCAGCAGCCAAGCCCGAAGCTCCTACGAGCAGTACTTC. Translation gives CASSQARSSYEQYF.

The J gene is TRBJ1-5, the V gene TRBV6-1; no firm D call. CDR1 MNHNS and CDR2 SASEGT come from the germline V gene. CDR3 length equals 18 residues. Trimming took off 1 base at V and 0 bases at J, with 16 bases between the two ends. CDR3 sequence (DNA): TGTGCCAGCAGTGAAGTGAGGATCCGGCTTTATAGCAATCAGCCCCAGCATTTT. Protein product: CASSEVRIRLYSNQPQHF.

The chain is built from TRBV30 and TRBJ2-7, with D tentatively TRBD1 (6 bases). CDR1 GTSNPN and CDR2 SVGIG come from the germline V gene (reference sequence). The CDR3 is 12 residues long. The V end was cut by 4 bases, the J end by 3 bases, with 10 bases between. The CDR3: CAWKGGIYEQYF. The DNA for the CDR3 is TGTGCCTGGAAAGGGGGTATCTACGAGCAGTACTTC.

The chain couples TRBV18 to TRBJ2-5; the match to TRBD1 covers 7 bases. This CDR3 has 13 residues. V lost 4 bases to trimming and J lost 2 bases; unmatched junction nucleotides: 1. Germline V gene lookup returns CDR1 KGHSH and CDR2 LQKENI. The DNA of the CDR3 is TGTGCCAGCTCACTGGGACAGCAAGAGACCCAGTACTTC. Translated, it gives CASSLGQQETQYF.

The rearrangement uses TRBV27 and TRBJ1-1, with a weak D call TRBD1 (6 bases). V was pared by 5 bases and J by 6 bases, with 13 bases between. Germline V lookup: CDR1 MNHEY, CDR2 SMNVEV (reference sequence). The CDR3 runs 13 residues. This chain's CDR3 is CASSRTVKAEAFF. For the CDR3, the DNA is TGTGCCAGCAGTAGGACAGTGAAAGCTGAAGCTTTCTTT.

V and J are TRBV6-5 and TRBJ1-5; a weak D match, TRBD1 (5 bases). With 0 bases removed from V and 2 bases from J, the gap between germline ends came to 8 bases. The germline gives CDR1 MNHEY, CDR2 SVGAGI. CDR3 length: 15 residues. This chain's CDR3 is CASSYSGLGNQPQHF. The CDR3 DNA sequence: TGTGCCAGCAGTTACTCGGGGCTCGGCAATCAGCCCCAGCATTTT.

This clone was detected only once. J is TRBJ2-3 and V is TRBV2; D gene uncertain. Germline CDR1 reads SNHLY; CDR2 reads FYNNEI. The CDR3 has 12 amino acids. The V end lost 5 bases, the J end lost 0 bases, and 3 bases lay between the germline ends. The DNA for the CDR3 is TGTGCCAGCAGTTCGAGCACAGATACGCAGTATTTT. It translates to CASSSSTDTQYF.

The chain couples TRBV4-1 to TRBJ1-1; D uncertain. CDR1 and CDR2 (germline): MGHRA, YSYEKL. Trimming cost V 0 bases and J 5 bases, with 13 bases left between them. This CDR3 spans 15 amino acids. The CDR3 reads CASSQDRGLVTEAFF. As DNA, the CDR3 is TGCGCCAGCAGCCAAGATCGCGGGTTAGTGACTGAAGCTTTCTTT.

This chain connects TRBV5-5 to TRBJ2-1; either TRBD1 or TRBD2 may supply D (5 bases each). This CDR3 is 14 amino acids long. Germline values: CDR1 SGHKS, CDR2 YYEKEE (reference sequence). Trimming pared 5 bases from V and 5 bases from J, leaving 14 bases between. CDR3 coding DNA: TGTGCCAGCAGGTCCGGGACGGGGAACAATGAGCAGTTCTTC. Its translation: CASRSGTGNNEQFF.

CDR3 coding DNA: TGTGCCTGGAGTGGATACAATAGTGATGAAGCTTTCTTT. Its protein is CAWSGYNSDEAFF. This rearrangement joins TRBV30 to TRBJ1-1; D remains unclear. This CDR3 contains 13 residues. V was trimmed by 1 base and J by 7 bases, leaving 13 bases between them. CDR1 GTSNPN and CDR2 SVGIG come from the germline V gene (reference sequence).

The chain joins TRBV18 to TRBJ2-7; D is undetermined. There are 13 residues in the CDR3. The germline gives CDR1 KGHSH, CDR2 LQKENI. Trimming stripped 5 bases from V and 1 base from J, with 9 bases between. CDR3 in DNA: TGTGCCAGCTCATGGCAGGAATCCTACGAGCAGTACTTC. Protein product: CASSWQESYEQYF.

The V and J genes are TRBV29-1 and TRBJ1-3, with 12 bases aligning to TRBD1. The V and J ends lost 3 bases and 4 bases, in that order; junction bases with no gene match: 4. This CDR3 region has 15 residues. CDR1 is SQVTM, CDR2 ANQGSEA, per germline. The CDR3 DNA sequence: TGCAGCGTTGAGGGGACAGGGGGCTCAGGAAACACCATATATTTT. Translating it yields CSVEGTGGSGNTIYF.

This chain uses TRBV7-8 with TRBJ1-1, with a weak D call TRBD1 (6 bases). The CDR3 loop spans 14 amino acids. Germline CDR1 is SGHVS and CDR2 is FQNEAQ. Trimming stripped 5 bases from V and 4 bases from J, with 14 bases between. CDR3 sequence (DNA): TGTGCCAGCAGCCCCAGGGACAAGGTCACTGAAGCTTTCTTT. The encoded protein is CASSPRDKVTEAFF.

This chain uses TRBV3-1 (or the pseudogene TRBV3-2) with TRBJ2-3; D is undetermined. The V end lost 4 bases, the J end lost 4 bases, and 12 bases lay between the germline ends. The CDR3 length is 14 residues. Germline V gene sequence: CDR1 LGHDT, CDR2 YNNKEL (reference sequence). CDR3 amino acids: CASSPKDRPDTQYF. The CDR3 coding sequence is TGTGCCAGCAGCCCAAAGGACCGGCCAGATACGCAGTATTTT.

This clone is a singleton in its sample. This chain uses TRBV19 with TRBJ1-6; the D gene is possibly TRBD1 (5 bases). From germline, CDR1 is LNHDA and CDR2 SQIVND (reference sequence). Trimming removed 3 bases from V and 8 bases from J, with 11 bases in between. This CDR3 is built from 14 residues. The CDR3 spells CASSIQGRDSPLHF. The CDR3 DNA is TGTGCCAGTAGTATCCAGGGTCGGGATTCACCCCTCCACTTT. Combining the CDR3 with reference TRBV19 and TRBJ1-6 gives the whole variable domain DGGITQSPKYLFRKEGQNVTLSCEQNLNHDAMYWYRQDPGQGLRLIYYSQIVNDFQKGDIAEGYSVSREKKESFPLTVTSAQKNPTAFYLCASSIQGRDSPLHFGNGTRLTVT.

The chain's CDR3 is CAWRRPSGRLLYGYTF. CDR3 nucleotides: TGTGCCTGGAGAAGGCCTTCGGGACGCCTCCTCTATGGCTACACCTTC. V and J are TRBV30 and TRBJ1-2, with D possibly TRBD1 on 5 matching bases. CDR3 length: 16 amino acids. The germline gives CDR1 GTSNPN, CDR2 SVGIG (reference sequence). The germline V and J ends were trimmed by 3 bases and 4 bases, with 21 bases remaining between them.

This CDR3 reads CASSEAGQVIGETQYF. The CDR3 nucleotides are TGTGCCAGCAGTGAAGCGGGACAGGTTATAGGAGAGACCCAGTACTTC. This chain links TRBV6-1 with TRBJ2-5; 8 bases line up with TRBD1. The CDR3 is 16 residues long. V dropped 0 bases and J dropped 4; count of bases not matched to a gene: 7. Germline V gives CDR1 MNHNS, CDR2 SASEGT.

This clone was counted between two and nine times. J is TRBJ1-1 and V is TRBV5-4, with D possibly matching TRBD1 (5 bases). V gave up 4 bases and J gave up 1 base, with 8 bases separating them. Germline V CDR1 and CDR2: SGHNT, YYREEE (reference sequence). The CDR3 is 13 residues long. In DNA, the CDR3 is TGTGCCAGCAGCCCCGGACAGAACACTGAAGCTTTCTTT. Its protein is CASSPGQNTEAFF.

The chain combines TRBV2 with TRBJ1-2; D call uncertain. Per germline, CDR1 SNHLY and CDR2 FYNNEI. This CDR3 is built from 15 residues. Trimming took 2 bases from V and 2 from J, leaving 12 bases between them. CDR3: CASSESRRSNYGYTF. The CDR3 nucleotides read TGTGCCAGCAGTGAATCGCGCAGGTCGAACTATGGCTACACCTTC. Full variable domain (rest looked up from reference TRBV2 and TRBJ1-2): EPEVTQTPSHQVTQMGQEVILRCVPISNHLYFYWYRQILGQKVEFLVSFYNNEISEKSEIFDDQFSVERPDGSNFTLKIRSTKLEDSAMYFCASSESRRSNYGYTFGSGTRLTVV.

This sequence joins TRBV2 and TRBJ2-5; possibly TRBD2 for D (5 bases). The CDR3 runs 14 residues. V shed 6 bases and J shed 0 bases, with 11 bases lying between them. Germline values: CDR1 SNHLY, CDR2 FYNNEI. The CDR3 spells CASRRTGNQETQYF. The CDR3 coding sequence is TGTGCCAGCAGGCGCACGGGAAACCAAGAGACCCAGTACTTC.

CDR3 nucleotide sequence: TGTGCCAGTAGTATAACTACCGGGAATAGGGGAAACTCACCCCTCCACTTT. It yields the protein CASSITTGNRGNSPLHF. This chain joins TRBV19 and TRBJ1-6, with a weak D call TRBD1 (5 bases). The germline V and J ends were trimmed by 2 bases and 10 bases, with 21 bases remaining between them. CDR1 and CDR2 (germline): LNHDA, SQIVND (reference sequence). This CDR3 spans 17 amino acids.

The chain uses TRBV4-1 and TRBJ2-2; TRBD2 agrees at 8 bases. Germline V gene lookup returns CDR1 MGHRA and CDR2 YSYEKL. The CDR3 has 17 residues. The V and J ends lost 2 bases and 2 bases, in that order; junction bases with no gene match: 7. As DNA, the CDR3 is TGCGCCAGCAGCCAACCAGCGGGACTAGGTAACACCGGGGAGCTGTTTTTT. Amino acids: CASSQPAGLGNTGELFF.